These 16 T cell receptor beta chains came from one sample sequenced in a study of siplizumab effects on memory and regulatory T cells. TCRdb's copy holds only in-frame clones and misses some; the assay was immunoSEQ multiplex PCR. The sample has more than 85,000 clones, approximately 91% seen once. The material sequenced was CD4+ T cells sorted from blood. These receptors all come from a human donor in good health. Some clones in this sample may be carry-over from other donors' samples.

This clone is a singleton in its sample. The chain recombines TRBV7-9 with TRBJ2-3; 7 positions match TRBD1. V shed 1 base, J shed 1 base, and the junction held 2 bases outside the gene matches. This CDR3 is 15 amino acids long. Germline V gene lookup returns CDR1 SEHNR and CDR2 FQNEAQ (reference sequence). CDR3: CASSLDGTGTDTQYF. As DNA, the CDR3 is TGTGCCAGCAGCTTAGATGGGACAGGCACAGATACGCAGTATTTT.

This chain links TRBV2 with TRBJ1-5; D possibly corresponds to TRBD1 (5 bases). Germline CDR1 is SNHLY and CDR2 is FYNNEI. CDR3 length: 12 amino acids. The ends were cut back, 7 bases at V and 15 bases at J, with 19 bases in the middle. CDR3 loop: CASNFLGGDLHF. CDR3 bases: TGTGCCAGCAACTTTTTGGGGGGTGATCTGCATTTT.

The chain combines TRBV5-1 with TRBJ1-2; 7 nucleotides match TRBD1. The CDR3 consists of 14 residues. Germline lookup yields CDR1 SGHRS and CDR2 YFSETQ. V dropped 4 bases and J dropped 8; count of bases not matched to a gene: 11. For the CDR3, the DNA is TGCGCCAGCAGCACCGGACAGGAACCTTTGGGCTACACCTTC. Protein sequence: CASSTGQEPLGYTF.

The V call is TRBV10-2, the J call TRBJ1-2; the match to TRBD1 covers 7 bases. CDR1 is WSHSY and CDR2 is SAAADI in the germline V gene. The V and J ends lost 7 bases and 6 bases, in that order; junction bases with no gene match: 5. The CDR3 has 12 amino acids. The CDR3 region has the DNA TGCGCCAGCATGGGGCAGGGGGATGGCTACACCTTC. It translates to CASMGQGDGYTF.

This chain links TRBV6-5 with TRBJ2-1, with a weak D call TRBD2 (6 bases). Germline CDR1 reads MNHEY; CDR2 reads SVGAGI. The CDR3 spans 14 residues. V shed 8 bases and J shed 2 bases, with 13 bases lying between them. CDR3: CASSPKRAYNEQFF. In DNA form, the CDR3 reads TGTGCCAGCTCTCCCAAGCGGGCCTACAATGAGCAGTTCTTC.

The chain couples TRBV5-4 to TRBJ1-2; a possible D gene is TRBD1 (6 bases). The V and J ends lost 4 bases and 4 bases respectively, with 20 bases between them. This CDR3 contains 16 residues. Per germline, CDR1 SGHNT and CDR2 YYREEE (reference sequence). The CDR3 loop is CASSRWPDRWGYGYTF. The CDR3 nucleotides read TGTGCCAGCAGCCGCTGGCCCGACAGGTGGGGCTATGGCTACACCTTC.

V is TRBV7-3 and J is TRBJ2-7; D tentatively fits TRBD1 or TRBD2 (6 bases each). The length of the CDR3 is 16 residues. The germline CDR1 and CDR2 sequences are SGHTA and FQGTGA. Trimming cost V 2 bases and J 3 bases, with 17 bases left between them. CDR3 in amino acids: CASSLELGGSSYEQYF. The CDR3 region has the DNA TGTGCCAGCAGCTTAGAATTGGGGGGCTCCAGCTACGAGCAGTACTTC.

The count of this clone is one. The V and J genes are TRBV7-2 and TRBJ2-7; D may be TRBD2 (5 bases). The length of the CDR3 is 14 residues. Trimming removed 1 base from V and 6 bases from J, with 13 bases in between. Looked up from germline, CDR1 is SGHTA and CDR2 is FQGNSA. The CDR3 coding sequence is TGTGCCAGCAGCTTAGGCTTCCCTAGCTCCGAGCAGTACTTC. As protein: CASSLGFPSSEQYF.

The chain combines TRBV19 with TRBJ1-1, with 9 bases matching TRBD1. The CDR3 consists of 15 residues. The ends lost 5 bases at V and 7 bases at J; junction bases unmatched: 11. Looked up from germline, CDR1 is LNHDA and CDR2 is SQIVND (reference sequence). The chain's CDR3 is CASSALSGQGFEAFF. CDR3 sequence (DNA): TGTGCCAGTAGTGCGCTATCGGGACAGGGTTTTGAAGCTTTCTTT.

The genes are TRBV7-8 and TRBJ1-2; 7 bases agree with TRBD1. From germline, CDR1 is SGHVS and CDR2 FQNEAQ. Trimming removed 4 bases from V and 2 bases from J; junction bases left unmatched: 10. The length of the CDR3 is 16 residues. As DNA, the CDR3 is TGTGCCAGCAGCTCCGGACAGGACAACAACAACTATGGCTACACCTTC. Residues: CASSSGQDNNNYGYTF. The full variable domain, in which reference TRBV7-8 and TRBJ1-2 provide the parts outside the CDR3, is GAGVSQSPRYKVAKRGQDVALRCDPISGHVSLFWYQQALGQGPEFLTYFQNEAQLDKSGLPSDRFFAERPEGSVSTLKIQRTQQEDSAVYLCASSSGQDNNNYGYTFGSGTRLTVV.

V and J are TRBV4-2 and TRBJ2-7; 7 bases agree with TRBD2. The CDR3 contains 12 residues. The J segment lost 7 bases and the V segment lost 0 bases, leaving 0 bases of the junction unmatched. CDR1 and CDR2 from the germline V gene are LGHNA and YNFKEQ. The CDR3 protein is CASSQDSGEQYF. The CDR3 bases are TGTGCCAGCAGCCAAGATAGCGGGGAGCAGTACTTC.

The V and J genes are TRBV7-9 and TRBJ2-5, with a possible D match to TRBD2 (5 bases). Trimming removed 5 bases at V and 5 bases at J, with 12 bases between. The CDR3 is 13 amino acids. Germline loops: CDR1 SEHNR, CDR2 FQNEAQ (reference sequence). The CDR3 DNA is TGTGCCAGCAGCCGGACGGGGATGGAGACCCAGTACTTC. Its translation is CASSRTGMETQYF.

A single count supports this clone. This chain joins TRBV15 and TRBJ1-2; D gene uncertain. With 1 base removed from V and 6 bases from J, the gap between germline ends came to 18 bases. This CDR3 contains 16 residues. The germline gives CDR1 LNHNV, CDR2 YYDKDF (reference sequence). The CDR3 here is CATSRGEGIRINGYTF. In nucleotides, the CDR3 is TGTGCCACCAGCAGAGGGGAGGGTATCAGAATCAATGGCTACACCTTC.

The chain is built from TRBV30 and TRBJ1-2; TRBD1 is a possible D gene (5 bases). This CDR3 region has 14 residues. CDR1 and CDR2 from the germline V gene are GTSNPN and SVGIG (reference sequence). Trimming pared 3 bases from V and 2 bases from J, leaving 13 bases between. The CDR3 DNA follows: TGTGCCTGGAGCGTAAGGGGATTGAACTATGGCTACACCTTC. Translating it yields CAWSVRGLNYGYTF. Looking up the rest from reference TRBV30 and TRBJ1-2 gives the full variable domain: SQTIHQWPATLVQPVGSPLSLECTVEGTSNPNLYWYRQAAGRGLQLLFYSVGIGQISSEVPQNLSASRPQDRQFILSSKKLLLSDSGFYLCAWSVRGLNYGYTFGSGTRLTVV.

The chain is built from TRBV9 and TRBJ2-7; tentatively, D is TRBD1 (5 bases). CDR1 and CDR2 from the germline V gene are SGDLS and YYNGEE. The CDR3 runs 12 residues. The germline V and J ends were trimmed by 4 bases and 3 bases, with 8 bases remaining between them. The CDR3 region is CASSPRGYEQYF. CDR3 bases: TGTGCCAGCAGCCCTAGGGGCTACGAGCAGTACTTC.

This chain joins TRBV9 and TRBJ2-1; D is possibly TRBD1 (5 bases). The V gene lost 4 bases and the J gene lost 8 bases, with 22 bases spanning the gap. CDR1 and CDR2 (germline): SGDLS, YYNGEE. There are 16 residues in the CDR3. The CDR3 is CASSRTLTGVSHEQFF. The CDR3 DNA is TGTGCCAGCAGCCGAACTTTAACAGGCGTCAGCCATGAGCAGTTCTTC.